The next 9 T cell receptor beta chains were all read from a single sample in a study of T cell clones after liver transplantation. Profiling relied on immunoSEQ multiplex PCR, and the TCRdb table lists in-frame clones only, not all of them. The table has tens of thousands of clones, more than 70% seen once. The sequences come from CD4+ T cells from blood, collected at the 22-month timepoint. These receptor sequences come from a human patient who received a liver transplant. A subset of T cells may come from the graft donor.

V usage is TRBV5-6 and J usage is TRBJ1-2; D remains unclear. CDR3 length: 14 residues. The V and J ends lost 4 bases and 4 bases respectively, with 14 bases between them. Germline CDR1 and CDR2: SGHDT and YYEEEE. Here the CDR3 DNA reads TGTGCCAGCAGCGGCCACAGACTTTCCTATGGCTACACCTTC. It yields the protein CASSGHRLSYGYTF. Combining the CDR3 with reference TRBV5-6 and TRBJ1-2 gives the whole variable domain DAGVTQSPTHLIKTRGQQVTLRCSPKSGHDTVSWYQQALGQGPQFIFQYYEEEERQRGNFPDRFSGHQFPNYSSELNVNALLLGDSALYLCASSGHRLSYGYTFGSGTRLTVV.

The rearrangement uses TRBV28 and TRBJ2-2; TRBD1 matches 8 bases. Germline CDR1 reads MDHEN; CDR2 reads SYDVKM. Germline trimming cut 4 bases from V and 3 bases from J; bases unmatched to any gene: 4. The CDR3 contains 15 residues. The CDR3 DNA is TGTGCCAGCAGTTCCGGACAGGGCTACACCGGGGAGCTGTTTTTT. As protein: CASSSGQGYTGELFF.

V gene TRBV7-6 combines with J gene TRBJ2-7, with TRBD1 matching over 8 bases. The CDR3 is 14 residues long. Germline V gene data show CDR1 as SGHVS and CDR2 as FNYEAQ. The V and J ends lost 5 bases and 7 bases, in that order; junction bases with no gene match: 10. CDR3 sequence reads: CASSANRGNEEQYF. CDR3 coding DNA: TGTGCCAGCAGCGCTAACAGGGGGAATGAGGAGCAGTACTTC.

This clone showed up just a few times. The chain employs TRBV27 and TRBJ1-1; D is unclear. From germline, CDR1 is MNHEY and CDR2 SMNVEV (reference sequence). The V end lost 5 bases, the J end lost 5 bases, and 15 bases lay between the germline ends. The CDR3 runs to 14 residues. The CDR3 spells CASSLGLTGTEAFF. The CDR3 bases are TGTGCCAGCAGTCTAGGGCTTACGGGGACTGAAGCTTTCTTT.

J is TRBJ2-2 and V is TRBV2, with D possibly TRBD2 on 5 matching bases. Germline V lookup: CDR1 SNHLY, CDR2 FYNNEI. The V end lost 2 bases, the J end lost 5 bases, and 12 bases lay between the germline ends. The CDR3 contains 15 residues. The CDR3 DNA follows: TGTGCCAGCAGTGAACAAACTAGGCAAACCGGGGAGCTGTTTTTT. Residues: CASSEQTRQTGELFF. Combining the CDR3 with reference TRBV2 and TRBJ2-2 gives the whole variable domain EPEVTQTPSHQVTQMGQEVILRCVPISNHLYFYWYRQILGQKVEFLVSFYNNEISEKSEIFDDQFSVERPDGSNFTLKIRSTKLEDSAMYFCASSEQTRQTGELFFGEGSRLTVL.

The V call is TRBV28, the J call TRBJ1-6; TRBD1 agrees at 8 bases. Germline CDR1 reads MDHEN; CDR2 reads SYDVKM. V lost 2 bases and J lost 10; bases outside the gene matches: 16. This CDR3 spans 18 amino acids. The CDR3 sequence is CASSLGGFRDRRKSPLHF. CDR3 coding DNA: TGTGCCAGCAGTTTAGGGGGTTTTAGGGACAGGAGAAAATCACCCCTCCACTTT. Full variable domain (outside the CDR3, taken from reference TRBV28 and TRBJ1-6): DVKVTQSSRYLVKRTGEKVFLECVQDMDHENMFWYRQDPGLGLRLIYFSYDVKMKEKGDIPEGYSVSREKKERFSLILESASTNQTSMYLCASSLGGFRDRRKSPLHFGNGTRLTVT.

This chain connects TRBV25-1 to TRBJ1-2; 10 nucleotides align to TRBD1. J was trimmed by 4 bases and V by 8 bases; bases with no gene match: 7. Germline loops: CDR1 MGHDK, CDR2 SYGVNS. This CDR3 is 14 amino acids long. In nucleotides, the CDR3 is TGTGCCAGCGCCCATCGGGACAGGGGCTATGGCTACACCTTC. This encodes CASAHRDRGYGYTF.

Only one count was recorded for this clone. The chain carries TRBV6-6 and TRBJ2-1; TRBD1 matches at 9 bases. The CDR3 runs to 13 residues. The germline V gene encodes CDR1 MNHNY and CDR2 SVGAGI (reference sequence). CDR3 DNA: TGTGCATCAACCGGGACAGGGTACAATGAGCAGTTCTTC. It translates to CASTGTGYNEQFF.

CDR3 coding DNA: TGCAGCGTGGCTCCTTTTGAGACTGAAGCTTTCTTT. It is translated as CSVAPFETEAFF. The V gene is TRBV29-1, the J gene TRBJ1-1; D is undetermined. CDR1 is SQVTM and CDR2 is ANQGSEA in the germline V gene. V shed 6 bases and J shed 5 bases, with 13 bases lying between them. This CDR3 has 12 residues.